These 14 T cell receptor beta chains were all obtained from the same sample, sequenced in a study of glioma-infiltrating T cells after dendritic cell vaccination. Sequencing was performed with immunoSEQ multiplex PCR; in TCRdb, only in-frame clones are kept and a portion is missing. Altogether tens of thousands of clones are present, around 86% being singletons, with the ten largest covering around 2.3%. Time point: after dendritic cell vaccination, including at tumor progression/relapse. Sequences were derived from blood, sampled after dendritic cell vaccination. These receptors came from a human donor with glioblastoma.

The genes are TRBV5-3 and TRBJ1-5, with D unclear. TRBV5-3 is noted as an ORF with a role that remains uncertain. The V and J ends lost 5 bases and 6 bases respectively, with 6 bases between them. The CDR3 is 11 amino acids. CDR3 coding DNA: TGTGCCAGAAGGGGCATTCAGCCCCAGCATTTT. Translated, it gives CARRGIQPQHF.

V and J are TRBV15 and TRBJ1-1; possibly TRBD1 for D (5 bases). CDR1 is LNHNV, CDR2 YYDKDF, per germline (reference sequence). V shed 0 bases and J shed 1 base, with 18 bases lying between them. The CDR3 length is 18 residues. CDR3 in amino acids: CATSRDGALVSKNTEAFF. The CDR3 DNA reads TGTGCCACCAGCAGAGATGGGGCCTTGGTTTCAAAGAACACTGAAGCTTTCTTT. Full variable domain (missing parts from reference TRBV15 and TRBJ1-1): DAMVIQNPRYQVTQFGKPVTLSCSQTLNHNVMYWYQQKSSQAPKLLFHYYDKDFNNEADTPDNFQSRRPNTSFCFLDIRSPGLGDTAMYLCATSRDGALVSKNTEAFFGQGTRLTVV.

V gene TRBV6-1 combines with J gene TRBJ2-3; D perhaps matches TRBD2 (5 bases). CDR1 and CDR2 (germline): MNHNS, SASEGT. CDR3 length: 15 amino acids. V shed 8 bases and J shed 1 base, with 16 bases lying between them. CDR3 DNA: TGTGCCAGCGGACTTCTTGGGTCCGGCACAGATACGCAGTATTTT. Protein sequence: CASGLLGSGTDTQYF.

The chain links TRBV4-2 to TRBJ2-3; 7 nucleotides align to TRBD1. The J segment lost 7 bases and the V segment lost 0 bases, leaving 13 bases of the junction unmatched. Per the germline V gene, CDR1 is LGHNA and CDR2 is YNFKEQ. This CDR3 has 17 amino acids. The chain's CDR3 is CASSQEGDRVFRNTQYF. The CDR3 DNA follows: TGTGCCAGCAGCCAAGAGGGTGACAGGGTGTTTAGGAATACGCAGTATTTT.

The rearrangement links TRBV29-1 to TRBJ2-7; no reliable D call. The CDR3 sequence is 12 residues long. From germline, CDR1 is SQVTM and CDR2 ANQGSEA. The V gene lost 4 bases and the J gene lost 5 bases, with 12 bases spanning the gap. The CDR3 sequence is CSVVSGYHEQYF. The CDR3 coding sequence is TGCAGCGTTGTATCAGGATACCACGAGCAGTACTTC.

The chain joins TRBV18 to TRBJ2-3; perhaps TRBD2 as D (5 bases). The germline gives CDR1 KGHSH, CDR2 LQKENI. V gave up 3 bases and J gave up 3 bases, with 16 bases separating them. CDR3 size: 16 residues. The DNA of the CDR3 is TGTGCCAGCTCACCGACCGGTGCCCCGGGGACAGATACGCAGTATTTT. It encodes CASSPTGAPGTDTQYF.

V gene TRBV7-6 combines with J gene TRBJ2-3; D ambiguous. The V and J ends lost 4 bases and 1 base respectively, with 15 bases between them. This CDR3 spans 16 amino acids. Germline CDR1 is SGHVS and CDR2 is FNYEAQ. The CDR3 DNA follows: TGTGCCAGCAGCTCCCGCGGCAGCCAAGGCACAGATACGCAGTATTTT. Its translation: CASSSRGSQGTDTQYF.

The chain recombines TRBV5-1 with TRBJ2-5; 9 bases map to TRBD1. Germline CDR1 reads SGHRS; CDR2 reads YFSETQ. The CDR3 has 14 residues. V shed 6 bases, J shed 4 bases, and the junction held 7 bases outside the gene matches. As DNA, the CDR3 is TGCGCCAGCAACGAGGGACAGGGAAGAGAGACCCAGTACTTC. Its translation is CASNEGQGRETQYF.

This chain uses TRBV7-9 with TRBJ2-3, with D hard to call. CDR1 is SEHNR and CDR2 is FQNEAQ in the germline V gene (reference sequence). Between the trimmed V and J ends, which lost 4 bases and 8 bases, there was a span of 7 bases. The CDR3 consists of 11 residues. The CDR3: CASSSAGTQYF. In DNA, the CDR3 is TGTGCCAGCAGCTCCGCCGGTACGCAGTATTTT.

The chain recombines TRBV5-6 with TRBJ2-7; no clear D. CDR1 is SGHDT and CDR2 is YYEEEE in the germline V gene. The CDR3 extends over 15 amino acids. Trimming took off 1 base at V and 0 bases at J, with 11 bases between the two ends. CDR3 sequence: CASSLRVVGSYEQYF. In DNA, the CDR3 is TGTGCCAGCAGCTTGCGGGTGGTCGGCTCCTACGAGCAGTACTTC.

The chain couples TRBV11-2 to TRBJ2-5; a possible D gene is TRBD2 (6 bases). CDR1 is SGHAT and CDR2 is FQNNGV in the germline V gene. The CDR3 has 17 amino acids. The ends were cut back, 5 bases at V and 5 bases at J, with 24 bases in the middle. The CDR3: CASSPGTRAGFEETQYF. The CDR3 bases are TGTGCCAGCAGCCCGGGGACTCGGGCGGGGTTTGAGGAGACCCAGTACTTC.

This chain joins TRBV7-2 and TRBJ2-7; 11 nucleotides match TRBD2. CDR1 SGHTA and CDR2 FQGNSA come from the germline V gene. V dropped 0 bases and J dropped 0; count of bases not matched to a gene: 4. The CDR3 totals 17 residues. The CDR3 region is CASSLAGTSGSSYEQYF. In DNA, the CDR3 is TGTGCCAGCAGCTTAGCGGGGACTAGCGGATCCTCCTACGAGCAGTACTTC.

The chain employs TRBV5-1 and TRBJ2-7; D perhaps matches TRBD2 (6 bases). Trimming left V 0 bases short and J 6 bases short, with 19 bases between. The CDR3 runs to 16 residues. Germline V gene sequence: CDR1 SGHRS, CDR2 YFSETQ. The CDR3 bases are TGCGCCAGCAGCTTGGAGGTCGACAGACTAGTAGGCGAGCAGTACTTC. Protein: CASSLEVDRLVGEQYF.

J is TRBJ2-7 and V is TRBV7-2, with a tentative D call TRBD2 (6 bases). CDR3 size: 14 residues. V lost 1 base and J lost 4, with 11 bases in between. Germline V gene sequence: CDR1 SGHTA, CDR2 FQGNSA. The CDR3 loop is CASSLGRGWYEQYF. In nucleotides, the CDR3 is TGTGCCAGCAGCTTAGGCCGGGGGTGGTACGAGCAGTACTTC.